This TCR beta chain was captured in a study of blood T cells in healthy people across ages. Whole-study findings and limits: Diversity was higher, and naive CD4+ cells more numerous, in long-lived donors than in aged donors.

A word on this clonotype: Its specificity is unknown.

Together with a sample-barcoded 5' primer, a J-beta primer mix was included in a second PCR lasting about 6 to 11 cycles. Each cDNA was tagged by a template-switch adaptor containing 12 random nucleotides. MiXCR was run by TCRdb on the 5' RACE reads, yielding one entry per CDR3 protein. The sample yields approximately 800,000 distinct CDR3 sequences, roughly 24% seen once. Peripheral blood was drawn, approximately 9.7 milliliters per donor. CDR3 length: 14 residues. The germline V gene has CDR1 DFQATT and CDR2 SNEGSKA (reference sequence). Trimming removed 5 bases from V and 0 bases from J, with 13 bases in between. In addition, the sample was reused for a study of T cells of mothers and their children. From that report: Per child, around 3 million TCR beta CDR3 reads were obtained, against over 10 million per mother.

The gene calls are TRBV20-1 and TRBJ1-1; no definite D call. This receptor was taken from a boy between 10 and 17 years old in good health. Sequencing was performed on blood. The CDR3 nucleotides are TGCAGTGCTCCGCGCCCAGGCATGAACACTGAAGCTTTCTTT. Translation gives CSAPRPGMNTEAFF.